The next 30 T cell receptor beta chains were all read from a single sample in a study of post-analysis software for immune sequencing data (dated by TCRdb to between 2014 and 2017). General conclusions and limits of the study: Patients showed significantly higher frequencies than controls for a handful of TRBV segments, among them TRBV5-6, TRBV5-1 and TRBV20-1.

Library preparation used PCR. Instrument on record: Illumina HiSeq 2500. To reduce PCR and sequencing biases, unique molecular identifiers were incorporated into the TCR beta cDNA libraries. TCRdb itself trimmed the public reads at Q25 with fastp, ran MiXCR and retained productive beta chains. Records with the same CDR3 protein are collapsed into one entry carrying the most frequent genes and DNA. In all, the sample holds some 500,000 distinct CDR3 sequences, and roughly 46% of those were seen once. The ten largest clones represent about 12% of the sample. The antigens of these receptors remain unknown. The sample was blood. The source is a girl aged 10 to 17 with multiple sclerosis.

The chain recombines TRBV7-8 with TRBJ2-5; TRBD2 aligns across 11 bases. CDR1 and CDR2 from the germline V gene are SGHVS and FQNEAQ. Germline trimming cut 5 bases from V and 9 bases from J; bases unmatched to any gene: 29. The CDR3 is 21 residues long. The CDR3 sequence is CASSLRTTLAGVRTVRDAQYF. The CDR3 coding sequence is TGTGCCAGCAGCCTCAGAACAACACTAGCGGGAGTTAGGACTGTAAGAGATGCCCAGTACTTC.

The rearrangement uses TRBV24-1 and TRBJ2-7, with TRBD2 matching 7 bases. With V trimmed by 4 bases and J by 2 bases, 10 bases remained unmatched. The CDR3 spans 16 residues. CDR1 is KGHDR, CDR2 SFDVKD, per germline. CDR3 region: CATSDSLTSRPYEQYF. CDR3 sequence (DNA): TGTGCCACCAGTGACTCATTGACTAGCCGTCCCTACGAGCAGTACTTC.

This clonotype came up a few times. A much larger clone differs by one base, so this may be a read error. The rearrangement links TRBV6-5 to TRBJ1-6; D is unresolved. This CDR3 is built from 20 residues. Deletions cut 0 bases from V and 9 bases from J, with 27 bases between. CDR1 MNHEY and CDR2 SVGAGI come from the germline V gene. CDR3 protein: CASSYSKTESLGRLRSPLHF. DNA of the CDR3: TGTGCCAGCAGTTACTCGAAGACGGAGTCTCTCGGCAGACTGCGTTCACCCCTCCACTTT.

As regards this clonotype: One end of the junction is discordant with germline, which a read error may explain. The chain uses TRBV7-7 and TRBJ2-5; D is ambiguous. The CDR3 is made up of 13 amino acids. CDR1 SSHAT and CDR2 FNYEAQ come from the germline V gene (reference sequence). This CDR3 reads CASSLVLDNEQYF. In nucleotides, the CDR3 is TGTGCTAGCAGCTTAGTCCTGGATAATGAGCAGTACTTC. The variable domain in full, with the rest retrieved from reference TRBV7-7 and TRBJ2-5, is GAGVSQSPRYKVTKRGQDVTLRCDPISSHATLYWYQQALGQGPEFLTYFNYEAQPDKSGLPSDRFSAERPEGSISTLTIQRTEQRDSAMYRCASSLVLDNEQYFGPGTRLLVL.

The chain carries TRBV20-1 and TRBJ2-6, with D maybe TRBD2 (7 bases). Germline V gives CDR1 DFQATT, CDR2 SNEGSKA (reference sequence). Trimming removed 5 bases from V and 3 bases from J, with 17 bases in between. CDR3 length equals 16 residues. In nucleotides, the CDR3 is TGCAGTGCTGGGTTGGGGGGGGCGGTTGGGGCCAACGTCCTGACTTTC. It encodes CSAGLGGAVGANVLTF.

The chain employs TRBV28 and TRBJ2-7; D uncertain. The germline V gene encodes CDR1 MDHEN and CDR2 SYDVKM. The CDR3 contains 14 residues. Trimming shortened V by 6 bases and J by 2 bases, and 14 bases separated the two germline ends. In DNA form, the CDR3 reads TGTGCCAGCAGACCCGCCCCGGATACCTACGAGCAGTACTTC. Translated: CASRPAPDTYEQYF.

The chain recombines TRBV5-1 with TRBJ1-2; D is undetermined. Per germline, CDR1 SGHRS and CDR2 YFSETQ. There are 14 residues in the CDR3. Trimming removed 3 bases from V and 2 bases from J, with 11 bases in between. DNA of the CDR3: TGCGCCAGCAGCTCATTGGACCGCAACTATGGCTACACCTTC. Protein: CASSSLDRNYGYTF.

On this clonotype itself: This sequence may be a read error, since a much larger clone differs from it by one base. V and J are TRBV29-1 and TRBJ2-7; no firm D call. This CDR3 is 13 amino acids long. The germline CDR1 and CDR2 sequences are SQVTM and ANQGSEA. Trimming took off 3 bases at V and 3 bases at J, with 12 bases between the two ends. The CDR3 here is CSVETLEGYEQYF. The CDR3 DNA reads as TGCAGCGTTGAGACTTTGGAAGGCTACGAGCAGTACTTC.

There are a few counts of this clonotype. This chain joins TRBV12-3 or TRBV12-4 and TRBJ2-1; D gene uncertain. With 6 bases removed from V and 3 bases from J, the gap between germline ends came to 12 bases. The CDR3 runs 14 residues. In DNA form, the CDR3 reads TGTGCCAGCAGCCAAAGCAGGAGCTACAATGAGCAGTTCTTC. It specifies CASSQSRSYNEQFF.

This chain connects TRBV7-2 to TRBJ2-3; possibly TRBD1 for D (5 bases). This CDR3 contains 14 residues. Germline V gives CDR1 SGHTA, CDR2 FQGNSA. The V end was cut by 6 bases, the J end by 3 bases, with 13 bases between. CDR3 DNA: TGTGCCAGCAGACGAGACCAGGGTACAGATACGCAGTATTTT. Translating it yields CASRRDQGTDTQYF.

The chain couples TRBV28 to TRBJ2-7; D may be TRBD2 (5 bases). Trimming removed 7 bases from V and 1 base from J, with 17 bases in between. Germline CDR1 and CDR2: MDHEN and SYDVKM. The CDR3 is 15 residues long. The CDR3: CASTSWITRSYEQYF. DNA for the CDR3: TGTGCCAGCACCTCGTGGATTACTAGATCCTACGAGCAGTACTTC.

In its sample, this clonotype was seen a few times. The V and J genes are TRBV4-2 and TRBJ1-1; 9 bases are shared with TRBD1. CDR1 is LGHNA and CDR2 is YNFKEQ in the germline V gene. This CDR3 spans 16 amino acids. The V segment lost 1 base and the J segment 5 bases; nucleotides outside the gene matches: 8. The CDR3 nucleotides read TGTGCCAGCAGCCAAGTGGGGACAGGGAGTGGAACTGAAGCTTTCTTT. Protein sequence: CASSQVGTGSGTEAFF.

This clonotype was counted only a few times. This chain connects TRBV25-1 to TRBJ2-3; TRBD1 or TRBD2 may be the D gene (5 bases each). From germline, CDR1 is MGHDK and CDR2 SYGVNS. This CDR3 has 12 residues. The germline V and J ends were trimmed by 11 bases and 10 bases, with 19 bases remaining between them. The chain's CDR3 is CAVGVGVGAQYF. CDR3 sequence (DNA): TGTGCCGTAGGGGTCGGGGTTGGTGCGCAGTATTTT.

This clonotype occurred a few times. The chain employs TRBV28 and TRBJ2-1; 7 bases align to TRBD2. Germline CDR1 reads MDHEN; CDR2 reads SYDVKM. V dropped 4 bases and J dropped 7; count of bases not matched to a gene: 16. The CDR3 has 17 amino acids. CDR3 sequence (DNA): TGTGCCAGCAGTTGGGTCGACTCGGCGGGAGTTAATAATGAGCAGTTCTTC. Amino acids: CASSWVDSAGVNNEQFF.

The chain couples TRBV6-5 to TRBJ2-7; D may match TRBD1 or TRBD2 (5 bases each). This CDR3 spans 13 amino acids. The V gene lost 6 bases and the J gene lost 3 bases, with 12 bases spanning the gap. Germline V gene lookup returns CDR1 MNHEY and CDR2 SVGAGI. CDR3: CASRPGPNYEQYF. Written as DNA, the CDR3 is TGTGCCAGCAGACCGGGACCCAACTACGAGCAGTACTTC.

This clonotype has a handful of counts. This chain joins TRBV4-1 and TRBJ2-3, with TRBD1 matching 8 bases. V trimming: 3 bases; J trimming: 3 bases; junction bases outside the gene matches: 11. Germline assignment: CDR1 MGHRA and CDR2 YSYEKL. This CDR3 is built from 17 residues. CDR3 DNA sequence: TGCGCCAGCAGCCACTCGGGACAGGCGTTTAGAACAGATACGCAGTATTTT. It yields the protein CASSHSGQAFRTDTQYF.

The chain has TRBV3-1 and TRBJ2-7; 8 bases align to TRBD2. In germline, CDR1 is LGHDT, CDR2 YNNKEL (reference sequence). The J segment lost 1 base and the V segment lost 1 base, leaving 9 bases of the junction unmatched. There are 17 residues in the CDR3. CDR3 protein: CASSQVGSGRISYEQYF. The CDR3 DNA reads TGTGCCAGCAGCCAAGTAGGGAGCGGGAGAATTTCCTACGAGCAGTACTTC.

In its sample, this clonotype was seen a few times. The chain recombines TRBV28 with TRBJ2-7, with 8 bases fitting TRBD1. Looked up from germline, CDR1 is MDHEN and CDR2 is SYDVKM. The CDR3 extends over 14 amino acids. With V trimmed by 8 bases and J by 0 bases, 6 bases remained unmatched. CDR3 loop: CASGRQGLSYEQYF. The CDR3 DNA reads TGTGCCAGCGGCAGACAGGGGCTCTCCTACGAGCAGTACTTC.

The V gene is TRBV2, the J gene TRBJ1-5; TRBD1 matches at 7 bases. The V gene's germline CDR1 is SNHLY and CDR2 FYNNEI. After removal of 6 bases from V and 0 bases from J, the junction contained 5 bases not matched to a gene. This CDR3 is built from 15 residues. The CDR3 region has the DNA TGTGCCAGCAGAGGGGACAGAAATAGCAATCAGCCCCAGCATTTT. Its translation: CASRGDRNSNQPQHF.

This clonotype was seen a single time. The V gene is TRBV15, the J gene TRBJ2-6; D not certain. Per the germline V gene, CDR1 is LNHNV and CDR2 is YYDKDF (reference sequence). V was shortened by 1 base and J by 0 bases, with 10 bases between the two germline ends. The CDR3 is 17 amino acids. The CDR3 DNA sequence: TGTGCCACCAGCAGAGGAGAGGCGTACTCTGGGGCCAACGTCCTGACTTTC. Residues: CATSRGEAYSGANVLTF.

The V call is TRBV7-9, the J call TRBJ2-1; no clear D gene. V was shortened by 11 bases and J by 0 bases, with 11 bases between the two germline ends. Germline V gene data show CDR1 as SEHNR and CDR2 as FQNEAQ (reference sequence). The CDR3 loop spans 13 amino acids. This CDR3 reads CAVRARSYNEQFF. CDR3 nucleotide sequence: TGTGCCGTACGGGCTCGCTCCTACAATGAGCAGTTCTTC.

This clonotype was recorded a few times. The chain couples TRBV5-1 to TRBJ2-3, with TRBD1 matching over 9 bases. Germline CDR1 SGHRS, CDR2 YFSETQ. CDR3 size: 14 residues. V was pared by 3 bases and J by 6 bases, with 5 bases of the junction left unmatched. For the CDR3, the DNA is TGCGCCAGCAGCTCGACAGGGGGTCCGGATACGCAGTATTTT. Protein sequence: CASSSTGGPDTQYF.

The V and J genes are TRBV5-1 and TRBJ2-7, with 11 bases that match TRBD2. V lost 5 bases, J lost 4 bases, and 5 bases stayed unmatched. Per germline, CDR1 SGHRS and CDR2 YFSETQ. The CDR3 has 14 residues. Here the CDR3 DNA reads TGCGCCAGCAGAGGGACTAGCGGAAGATACGAGCAGTACTTC. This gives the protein CASRGTSGRYEQYF.

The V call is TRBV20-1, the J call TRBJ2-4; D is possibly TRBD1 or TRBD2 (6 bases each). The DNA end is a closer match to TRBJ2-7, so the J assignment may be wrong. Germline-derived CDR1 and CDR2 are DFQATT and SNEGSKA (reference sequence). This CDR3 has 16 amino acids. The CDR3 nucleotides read TGCAGTGCTAGAGTAGGGGGGCTAGCAGCTTTCTACGAGCAGTACTTC. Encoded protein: CSARVGGLAAFYEQYF.

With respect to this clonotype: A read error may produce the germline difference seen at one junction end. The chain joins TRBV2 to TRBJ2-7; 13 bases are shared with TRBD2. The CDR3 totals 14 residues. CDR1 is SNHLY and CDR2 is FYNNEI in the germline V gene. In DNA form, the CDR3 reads TGTGCCAGCGCCAGACTAGCGGGAGGCTACGGGCAGTACTTC. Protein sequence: CASARLAGGYGQYF. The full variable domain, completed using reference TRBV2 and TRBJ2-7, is EPEVTQTPSHQVTQMGQEVILRCVPISNHLYFYWYRQILGQKVEFLVSFYNNEISEKSEIFDDQFSVERPDGSNFTLKIRSTKLEDSAMYFCASARLAGGYGQYFGPGTRLTVT.

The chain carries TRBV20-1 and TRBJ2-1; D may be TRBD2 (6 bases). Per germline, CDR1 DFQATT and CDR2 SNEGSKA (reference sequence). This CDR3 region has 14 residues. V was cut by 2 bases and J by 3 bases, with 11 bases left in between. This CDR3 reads CSARSGSDYNEQFF. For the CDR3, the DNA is TGCAGTGCTAGAAGCGGGTCCGACTACAATGAGCAGTTCTTC.

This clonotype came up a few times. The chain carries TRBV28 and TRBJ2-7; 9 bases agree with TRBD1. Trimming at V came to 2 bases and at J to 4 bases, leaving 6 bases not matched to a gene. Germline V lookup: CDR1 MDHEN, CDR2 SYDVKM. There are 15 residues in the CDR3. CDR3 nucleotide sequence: TGTGCCAGCAGTTTAGCGGACAGGGGCTTATACGAGCAGTACTTC. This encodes CASSLADRGLYEQYF.

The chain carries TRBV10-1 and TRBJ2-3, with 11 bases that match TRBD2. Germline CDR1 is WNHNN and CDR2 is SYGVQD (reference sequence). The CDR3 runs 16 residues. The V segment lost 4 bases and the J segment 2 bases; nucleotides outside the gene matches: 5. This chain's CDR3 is CASSATSGTDTDTQYF. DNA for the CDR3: TGCGCCAGCAGTGCGACTAGCGGGACGGACACAGATACGCAGTATTTT.

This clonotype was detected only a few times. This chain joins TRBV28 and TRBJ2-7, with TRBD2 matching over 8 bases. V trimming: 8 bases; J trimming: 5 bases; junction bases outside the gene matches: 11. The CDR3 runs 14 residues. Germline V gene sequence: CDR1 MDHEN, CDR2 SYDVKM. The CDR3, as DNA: TGTGCCAGCCGGGAGGGGCTAGGAGTAGACGAGCAGTACTTC. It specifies CASREGLGVDEQYF.

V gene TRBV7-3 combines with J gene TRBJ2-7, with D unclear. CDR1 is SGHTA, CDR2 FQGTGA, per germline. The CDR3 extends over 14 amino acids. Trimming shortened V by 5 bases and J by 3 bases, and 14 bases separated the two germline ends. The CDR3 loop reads CASSPTGEVYEQYF. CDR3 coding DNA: TGTGCCAGCAGCCCGACCGGTGAAGTCTACGAGCAGTACTTC.